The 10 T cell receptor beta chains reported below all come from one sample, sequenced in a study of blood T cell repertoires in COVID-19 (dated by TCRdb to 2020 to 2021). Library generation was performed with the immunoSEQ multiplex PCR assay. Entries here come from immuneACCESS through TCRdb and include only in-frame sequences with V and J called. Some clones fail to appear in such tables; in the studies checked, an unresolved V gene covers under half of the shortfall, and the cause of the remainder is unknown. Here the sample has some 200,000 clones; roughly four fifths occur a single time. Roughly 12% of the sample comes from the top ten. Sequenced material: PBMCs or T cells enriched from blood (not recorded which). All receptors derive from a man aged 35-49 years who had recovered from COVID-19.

Written as DNA, the CDR3 is TGTGCCAGCAGTCGTGCAGGGGGCGCCGATATGAACACTGAAGCTTTCTTT. Its protein product is CASSRAGGADMNTEAFF. The rearrangement joins TRBV28 to TRBJ1-1; the match to TRBD1 covers 8 bases. The CDR3 spans 17 residues. The V gene end was trimmed by 5 bases and the J gene end by 0 bases; junction bases not matched to a gene: 11. CDR1 MDHEN and CDR2 SYDVKM come from the germline V gene.

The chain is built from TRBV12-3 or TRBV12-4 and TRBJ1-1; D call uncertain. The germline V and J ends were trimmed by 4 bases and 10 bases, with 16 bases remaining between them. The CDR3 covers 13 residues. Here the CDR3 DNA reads TGTGCCAGCAGTTCGTATGGGAGGGTAGGAGCTTTCTTT. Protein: CASSSYGRVGAFF.

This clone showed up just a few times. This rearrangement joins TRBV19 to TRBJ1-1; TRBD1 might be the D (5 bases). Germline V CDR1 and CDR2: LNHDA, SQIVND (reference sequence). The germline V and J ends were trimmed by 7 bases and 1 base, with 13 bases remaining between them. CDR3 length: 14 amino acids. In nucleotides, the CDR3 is TGTGCCAGTATTTCTCCCCAGGGGAACACTGAAGCTTTCTTT. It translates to CASISPQGNTEAFF.

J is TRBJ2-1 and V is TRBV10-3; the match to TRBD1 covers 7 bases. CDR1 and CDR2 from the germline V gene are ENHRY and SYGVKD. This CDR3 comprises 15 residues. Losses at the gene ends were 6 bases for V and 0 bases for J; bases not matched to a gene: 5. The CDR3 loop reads CAIRSTGSSYNEQFF. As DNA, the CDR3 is TGTGCCATCAGATCGACAGGGAGCTCCTACAATGAGCAGTTCTTC.

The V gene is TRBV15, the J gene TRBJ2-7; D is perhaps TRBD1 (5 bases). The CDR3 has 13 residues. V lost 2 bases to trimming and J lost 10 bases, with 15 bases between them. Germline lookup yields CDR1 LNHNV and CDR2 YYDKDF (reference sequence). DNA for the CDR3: TGTGCCACCAGCAGAAGGCCAGGGTACTACCAGTACGTC. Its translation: CATSRRPGYYQYV.

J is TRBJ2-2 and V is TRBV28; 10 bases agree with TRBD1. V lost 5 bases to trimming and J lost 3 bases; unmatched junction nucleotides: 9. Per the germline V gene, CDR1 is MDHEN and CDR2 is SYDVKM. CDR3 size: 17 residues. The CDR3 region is CASSGRDRGTYTGELFF. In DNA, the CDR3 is TGTGCCAGCAGTGGAAGGGACAGGGGAACCTACACCGGGGAGCTGTTTTTT.

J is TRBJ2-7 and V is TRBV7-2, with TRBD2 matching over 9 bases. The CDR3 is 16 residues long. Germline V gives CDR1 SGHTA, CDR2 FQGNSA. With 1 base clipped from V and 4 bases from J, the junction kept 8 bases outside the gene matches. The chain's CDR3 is CASSLVGGRVSYEQYF. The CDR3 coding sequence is TGTGCCAGCAGCTTAGTCGGCGGGAGGGTTTCATACGAGCAGTACTTC. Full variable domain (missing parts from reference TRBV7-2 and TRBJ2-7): GAGVSQSPSNKVTEKGKDVELRCDPISGHTALYWYRQSLGQGLEFLIYFQGNSAPDKSGLPSDRFSAERTGGSVSTLTIQRTQQEDSAVYLCASSLVGGRVSYEQYFGPGTRLTVT.

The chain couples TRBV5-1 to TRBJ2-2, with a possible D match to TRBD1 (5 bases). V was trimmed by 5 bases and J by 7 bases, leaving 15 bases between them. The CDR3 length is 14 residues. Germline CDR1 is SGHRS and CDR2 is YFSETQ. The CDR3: CASSPAAGHGELFF. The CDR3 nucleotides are TGCGCCAGCAGTCCGGCGGCAGGGCACGGGGAGCTGTTTTTT.

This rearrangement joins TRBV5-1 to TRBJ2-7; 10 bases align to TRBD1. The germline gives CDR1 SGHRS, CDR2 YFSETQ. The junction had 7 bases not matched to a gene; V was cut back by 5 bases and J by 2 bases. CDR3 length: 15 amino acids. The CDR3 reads CASSHPGQGTYEQYF. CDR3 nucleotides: TGCGCCAGCAGTCACCCGGGACAGGGGACCTACGAGCAGTACTTC.

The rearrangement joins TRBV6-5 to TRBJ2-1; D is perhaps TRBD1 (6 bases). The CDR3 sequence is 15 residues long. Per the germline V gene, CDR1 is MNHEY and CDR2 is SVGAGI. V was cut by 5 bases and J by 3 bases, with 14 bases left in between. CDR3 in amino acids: CASSTRGSSYNEQFF. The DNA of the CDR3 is TGTGCCAGCAGTACCAGGGGTAGTAGCTACAATGAGCAGTTCTTC.